This TCR beta chain was profiled in a study of blood T cells in healthy people across ages (dated by TCRdb to about 2015). Study-level background: Template switching captured roughly one uniquely barcoded TCR beta cDNA molecule per two T cells in model experiments. To track age-related changes in TCR beta repertoire diversity, the study relied on deep sequencing normalized with unique cDNA molecular identifiers. Four age groups were formed from the donors: young (average roughly 16 years), middle-aged (just under 40), aged (more than 55) and long-lived (approximately 78). The study analyzed two additional independent replicas of 1 million unique cDNA reads from the same blood draw for two donors, one aged 18 to 30 and one aged 80 or older.

What the authors observed across the whole study: Donor CMV infection status was unknown, potentially confounding age-related changes in expanded clonotypes. Compared with the aged group, more naive CD4+ T cells, fewer expanded clones and increased TCR diversity were shown by the long-lived group, suggesting age selection. Estimates of total diversity based on one million sequenced T cells were considered lower bounds and underestimates. Bulk unsorted PBMC profiling prevented conclusive comparison of naive and antigen-experienced compartments. The percentage of naive T cells measured by flow cytometry correlated strongly with observed TCR beta diversity. Observed TCR beta diversity per million T cells fell roughly linearly with age, and a significant reduction was already apparent by age approximately 40.

Notes on this clonotype: No antigen is known for it. The junction departs from germline at one end; a sequencing error may be responsible.

The method was 5' RACE. The instrument was an Illumina HiSeq 2500. A second roughly 6 to 12 cycle PCR used a sample-barcoded 5' primer and a J-beta primer mix. Each TCR beta cDNA molecule received a unique molecular identifier from a template-switch 5' adaptor carrying 12 random nucleotides. At least 2.5 million CDR3-containing paired-end reads were obtained from each sample. All of the RNA was converted into first-strand cDNA using the Mint cDNA synthesis kit, with a TRBC-specific oligonucleotide serving as the primer. Following uracil-DNA glycosylase treatment, all cDNA underwent a first 18-cycle PCR with the universal primers M1SS and BC2_uni_R. The study's processing was this. Normalization of each sample was performed by random selection of 1 million high-quality reads, each carrying a distinct molecular identifier. Instead of being binned into consensus sequences, reads with shared molecular identifiers were discarded. MiTCR, set to a Q25 quality threshold and the strictest error-elimination algorithm, was used for CDR3 identification, clonotype clustering and error correction. A nonparametric unseen species model with Euler transformation was used to estimate lower-bound total TCR beta diversity. TCRdb took the public reads, trimmed them with fastp at Q25, ran MiXCR for clone calling and kept in-frame beta chains. For every CDR3 protein sequence, its rows merge into one entry that carries the most common genes and DNA. What appears here as the V and J calls and clone size reflects TCRdb's work, not the paper's. The sample profile shows 800,000 or so distinct CDR3 sequences; roughly 25% of them were found once. The ten largest clones capture under 4% of the sample.

The donors were 40 or so Caucasian individuals from Russia, aged roughly 6 to 100 years, who were systemically healthy. Ten milliliters of peripheral blood were drawn from each donor into EDTA-treated Vacutainer tubes. Ficoll-Paque density-gradient centrifugation was used to isolate PBMCs, with at least 7 million per sample. Trizol reagent was used to extract total RNA from the PBMCs, yielding at least 6 micrograms per sample. The percentages of naive CD45RAhigh/CD27high T cells were determined by flow cytometry on a PBMC aliquot from every donor. From its cysteine to its phenylalanine, the CDR3 spans 18 amino acids. The DNA shown is the 54-base CDR3, in frame from base 1. From a lookup of the germline V gene, CDR1 and CDR2 are MNHEY and SVGAGI. The same data also went into a second study, on T cells of mothers and their children. As noted in the second study: Donors were nine systemically healthy Caucasian individuals: three mothers and their six children. cDNA synthesis used all of the extracted RNA, with approximately 1.6 ug of RNA in each 15 ul reaction. In the second PCR, sample barcodes and 2-4 random nucleotides were introduced via the M1S primer. Over 9.5 million TCR beta CDR3 reads came from each mother, compared with about 3 million reads from each child. In both related and unrelated pairs, thymic selection shapes the output of TCR recombination in a similar way, with inherited differences having only a minor effect. Normalized repertoire overlap was always found to be slightly, but never significantly, higher in related mother-child pairs than in unrelated mother-child pairs. Persistent microchimeric T cell clones were not detected, at a sensitivity of around 99 clones per million clonotypes. The study used deep NGS to compare TCR beta repertoires of mothers and children, seeking features distinguishing related mother-child pairs from unrelated individuals. The mean age was about 37 +/- 4 years for the mothers and approximately 11 +/- 4 years for the children. After adapters were ligated using NEBNext reagents, the libraries underwent 100+100 nt paired-end sequencing on an Illumina HiSeq 2000. To avoid cross-contamination, the mother libraries and the child libraries were prepared a month apart and sequenced in separate runs. Between roughly 500,000 and 2,100,000 distinct TCR beta clonotypes were identified per donor. Naive TCR beta clonotypes were estimated from low-frequency clonotypes matched to each donor's FACS-determined naive share, without sorting.

The chain couples TRBV6-5 to TRBJ2-5; 8 middle bases align to TRBD2. This clonotype was obtained from a boy younger than 18 in good health. Sequencing used blood. The nucleotides are TGTGCCAGCAGTTACGGAGGCAGCGGGAGACGGTTGGTAGAGACCCTGTACTTC. This codes for CASSYGGSGRRLVETLYF.